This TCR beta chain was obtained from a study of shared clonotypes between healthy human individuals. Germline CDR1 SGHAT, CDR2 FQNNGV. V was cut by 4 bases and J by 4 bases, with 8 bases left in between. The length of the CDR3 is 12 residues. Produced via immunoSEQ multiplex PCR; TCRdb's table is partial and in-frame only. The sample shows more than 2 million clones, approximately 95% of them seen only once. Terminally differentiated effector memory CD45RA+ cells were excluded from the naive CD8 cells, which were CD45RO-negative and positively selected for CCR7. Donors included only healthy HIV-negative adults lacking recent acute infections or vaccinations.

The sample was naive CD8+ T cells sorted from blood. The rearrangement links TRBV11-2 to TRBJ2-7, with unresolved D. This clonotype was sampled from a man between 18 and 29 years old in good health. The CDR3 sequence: CASSSLLYEQYF. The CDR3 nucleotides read TGTGCCAGCAGCTCCCTTCTGTACGAGCAGTACTTC.